This T cell receptor beta chain was recorded in a study of T cell responses to AZD1222 COVID-19 vaccine. Both about-4-week and about-12-week second-dose recipients were combined. CDR1 and CDR2 from the germline V gene are LGHDT and YNNKEL (reference sequence). The V gene end was trimmed by 0 bases and the J gene end by 6 bases; junction bases not matched to a gene: 11. This CDR3 comprises 19 residues. Measured with immunoSEQ multiplex PCR; TCRdb has only the in-frame clones, and not every one. The table lists about 84,000 clones, roughly 89% of them singletons. The clonotype comes from an adult who received the AZD1222 COVID-19 vaccine. Sequenced material: peripheral blood, taken 28 days after the second AZD1222 dose. The rearrangement links TRBV3-1 (or the pseudogene TRBV3-2) to TRBJ2-2; 12 bases are a match to TRBD2. CDR3 loop: CASSQDLVLAGGLAGELFF. The CDR3, as DNA: TGTGCCAGCAGCCAAGATTTGGTCCTAGCGGGGGGGCTTGCCGGGGAGCTGTTTTTT.